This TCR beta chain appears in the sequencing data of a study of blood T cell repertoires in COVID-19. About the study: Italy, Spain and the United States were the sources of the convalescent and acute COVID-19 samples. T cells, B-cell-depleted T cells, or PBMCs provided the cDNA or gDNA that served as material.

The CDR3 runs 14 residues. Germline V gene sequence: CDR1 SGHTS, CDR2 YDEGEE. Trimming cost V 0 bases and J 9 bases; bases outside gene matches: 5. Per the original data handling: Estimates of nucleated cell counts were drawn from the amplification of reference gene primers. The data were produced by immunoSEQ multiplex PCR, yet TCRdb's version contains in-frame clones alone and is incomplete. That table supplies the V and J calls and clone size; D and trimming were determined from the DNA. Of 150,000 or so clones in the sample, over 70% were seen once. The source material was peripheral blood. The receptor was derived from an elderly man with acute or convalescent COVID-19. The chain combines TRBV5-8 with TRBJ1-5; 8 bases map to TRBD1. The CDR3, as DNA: TGTGCCAGCAGCTTGGGACAGGGGTCTAGGCCCCAGCATTTT. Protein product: CASSLGQGSRPQHF.